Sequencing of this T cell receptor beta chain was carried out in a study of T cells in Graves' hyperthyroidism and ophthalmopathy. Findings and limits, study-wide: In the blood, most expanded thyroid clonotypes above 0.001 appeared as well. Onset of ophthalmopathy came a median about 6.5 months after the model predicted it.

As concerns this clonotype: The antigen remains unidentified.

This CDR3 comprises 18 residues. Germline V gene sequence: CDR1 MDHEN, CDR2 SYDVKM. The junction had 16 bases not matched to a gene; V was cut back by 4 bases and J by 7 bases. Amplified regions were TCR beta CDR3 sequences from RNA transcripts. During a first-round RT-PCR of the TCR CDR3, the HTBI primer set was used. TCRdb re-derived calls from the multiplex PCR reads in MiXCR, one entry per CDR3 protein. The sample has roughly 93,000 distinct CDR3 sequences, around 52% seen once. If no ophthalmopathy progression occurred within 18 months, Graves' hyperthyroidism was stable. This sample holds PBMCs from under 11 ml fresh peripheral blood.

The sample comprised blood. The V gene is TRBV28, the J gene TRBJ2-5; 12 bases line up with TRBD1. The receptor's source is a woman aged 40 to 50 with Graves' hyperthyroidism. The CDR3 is CASSYAAGTGGTVGTQYF. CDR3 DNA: TGTGCCAGCAGTTATGCGGCCGGGACAGGGGGCACCGTAGGGACCCAGTACTTC.